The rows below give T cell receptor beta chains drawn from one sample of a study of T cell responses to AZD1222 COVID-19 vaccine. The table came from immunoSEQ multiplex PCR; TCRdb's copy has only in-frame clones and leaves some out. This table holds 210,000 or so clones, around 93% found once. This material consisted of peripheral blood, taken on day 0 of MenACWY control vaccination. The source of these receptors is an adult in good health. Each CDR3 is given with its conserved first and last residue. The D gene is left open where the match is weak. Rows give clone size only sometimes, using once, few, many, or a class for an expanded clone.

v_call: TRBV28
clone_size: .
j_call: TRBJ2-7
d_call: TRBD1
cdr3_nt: TGTGCCAGCAACAACGGACAGGCCGCCTACGAGCAGTACTTC
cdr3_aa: CASNNGQAAYEQYF

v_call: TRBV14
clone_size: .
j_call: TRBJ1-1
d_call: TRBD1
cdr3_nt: TGTGCCAGCAGCCAAGATATGGGACAGGGGAACACTGAAGCTTTCTTT
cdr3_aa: CASSQDMGQGNTEAFF

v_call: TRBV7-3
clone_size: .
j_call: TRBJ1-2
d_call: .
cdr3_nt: TGTGCCAGCAGCTTAACACCCTCTCTCACCTTC
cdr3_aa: CASSLTPSLTF

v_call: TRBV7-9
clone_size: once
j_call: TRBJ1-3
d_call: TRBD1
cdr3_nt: TGTGCCAGCAGCTCTGACAGGGACTCTGGAAACACCATATATTTT
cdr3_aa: CASSSDRDSGNTIYF

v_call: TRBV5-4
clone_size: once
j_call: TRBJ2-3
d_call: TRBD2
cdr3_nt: TGTGCCAGCAGGGGGACTAGCGGGGGGAGCACAGATACGCAGTATTTT
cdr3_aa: CASRGTSGGSTDTQYF

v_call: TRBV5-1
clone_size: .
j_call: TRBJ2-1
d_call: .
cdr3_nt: TGCGCCAGCAGGGACCCAGGGGGGACCGACAATGAGCAGTTCTTC
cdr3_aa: CASRDPGGTDNEQFF

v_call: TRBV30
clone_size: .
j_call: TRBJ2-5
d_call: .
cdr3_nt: TGTGCCTGGAGTGTGCAGCGGCAAGAGACCCAGTACTTC
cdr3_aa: CAWSVQRQETQYF

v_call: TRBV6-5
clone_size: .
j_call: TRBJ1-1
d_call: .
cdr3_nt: TGTGCCAGCAGGACAGAGATGAACACTGAAGCTTTCTTT
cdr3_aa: CASRTEMNTEAFF

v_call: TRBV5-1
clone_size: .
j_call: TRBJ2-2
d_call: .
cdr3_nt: TGCGCCAGCAGCTTCCAGGGCGGCGGGGAGCTGTTTTTT
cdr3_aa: CASSFQGGGELFF

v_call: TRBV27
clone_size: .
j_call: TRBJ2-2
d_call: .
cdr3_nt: TGTGCCAGCAGTTTATACACCGGGGAGCTGTTTTTT
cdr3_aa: CASSLYTGELFF

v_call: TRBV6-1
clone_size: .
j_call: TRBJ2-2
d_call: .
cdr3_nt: TGTGCCAGCAGTGAATTCGGGACCGGGGAGCTGTTTTTT
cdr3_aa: CASSEFGTGELFF

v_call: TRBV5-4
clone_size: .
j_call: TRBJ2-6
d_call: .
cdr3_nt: TGTGCCAGCCGGGGCTCTGGGGCCAACGTCCTGACTTTC
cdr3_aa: CASRGSGANVLTF

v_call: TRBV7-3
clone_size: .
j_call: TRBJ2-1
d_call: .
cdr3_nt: TGTGCCAGCAGCCCGATGCGTGGTGAGCAGTTCTTC
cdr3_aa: CASSPMRGEQFF

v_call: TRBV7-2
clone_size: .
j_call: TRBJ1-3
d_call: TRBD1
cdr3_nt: TGTGCCAGCAGCTTGACCGGGACAGGCTCTGGAAACACCATATATTTT
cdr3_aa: CASSLTGTGSGNTIYF

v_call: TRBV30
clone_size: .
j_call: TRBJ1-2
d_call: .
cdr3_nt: TGTGCCCTTGGTTGGGCAGGGGACCTCCTTAACTATGGCTACACCTTC
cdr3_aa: CALGWAGDLLNYGYTF

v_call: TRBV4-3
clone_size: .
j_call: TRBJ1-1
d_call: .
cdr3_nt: TGCGCCAGCAGCCAAGAACCCATGAACACTGAAGCTTTCTTT
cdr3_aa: CASSQEPMNTEAFF

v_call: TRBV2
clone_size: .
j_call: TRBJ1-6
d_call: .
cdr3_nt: TGTGCCAGCAGCGGTAGTGGTGGGGTTGATTCACCCCTCCACTTT
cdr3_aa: CASSGSGGVDSPLHF

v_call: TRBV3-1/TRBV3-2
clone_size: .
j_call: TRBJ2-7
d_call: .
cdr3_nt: TGTGCCAGCAGCCATGGGGCACCGGCAGGGTATCTATACGAGCAGTACTTC
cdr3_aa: CASSHGAPAGYLYEQYF

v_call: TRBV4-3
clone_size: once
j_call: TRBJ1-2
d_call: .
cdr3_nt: TGCGCCAGCAGCCAGGGGGGAGGGGACTATGGCTACACCTTC
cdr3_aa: CASSQGGGDYGYTF

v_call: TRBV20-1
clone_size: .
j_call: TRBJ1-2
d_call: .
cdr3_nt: TGCAGTGCTAGTGGGCAGAATACTAACTATGGCTACACCTTC
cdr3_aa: CSASGQNTNYGYTF

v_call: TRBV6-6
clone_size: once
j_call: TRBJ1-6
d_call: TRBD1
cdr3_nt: TGTGCCAGCAGTTCCCAGGGACAGGGACTAACACCCCTCCACTTT
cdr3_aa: CASSSQGQGLTPLHF

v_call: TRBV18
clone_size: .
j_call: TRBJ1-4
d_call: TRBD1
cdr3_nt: TGTGCCAGCTCACCACTCGTAGGGGGCCAGGAAAAACTGTTTTTT
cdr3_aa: CASSPLVGGQEKLFF

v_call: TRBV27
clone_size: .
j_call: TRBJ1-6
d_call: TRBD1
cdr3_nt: TGTGCCAGCAGATCCGGGACAGGAGGAAGTTCACCCCTCCACTTT
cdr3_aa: CASRSGTGGSSPLHF

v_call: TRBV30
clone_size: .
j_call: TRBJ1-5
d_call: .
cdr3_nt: TGTGCCTGGAGAGGACGGGATTCGGGCAATCAGCCCCAGCATTTT
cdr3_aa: CAWRGRDSGNQPQHF

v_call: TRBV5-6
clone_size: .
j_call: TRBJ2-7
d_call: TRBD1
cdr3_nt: TGTGCCAGCAGCTTGGCTTATCGGGGACAGGGACGGGAGCAGTACTTC
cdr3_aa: CASSLAYRGQGREQYF

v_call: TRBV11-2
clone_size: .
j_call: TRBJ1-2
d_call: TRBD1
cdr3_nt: TGTGCCAGCAGATCCGGGACAGCCCTCTATGGCTACACCTTC
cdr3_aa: CASRSGTALYGYTF

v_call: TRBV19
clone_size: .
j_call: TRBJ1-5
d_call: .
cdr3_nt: TGTGCCAGTACACAGGGTGGGAATAGCAATCAGCCCCAGCATTTT
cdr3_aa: CASTQGGNSNQPQHF

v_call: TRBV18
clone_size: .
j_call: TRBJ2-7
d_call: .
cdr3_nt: TGTGCCAGCTCACCATTCGGAAGAGCCTACGAGCAGTACTTC
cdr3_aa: CASSPFGRAYEQYF

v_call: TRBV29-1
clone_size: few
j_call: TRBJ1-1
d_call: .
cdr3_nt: TGCAGCGCTCGATCGGCAGGGGCCGCCCTAGGAGCTTTCTTT
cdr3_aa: CSARSAGAALGAFF

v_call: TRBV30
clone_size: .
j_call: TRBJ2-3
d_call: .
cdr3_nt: TGTGCCTGGAGTGGGCCCCGAGGGCGGGCAGATACGCAGTATTTT
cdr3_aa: CAWSGPRGRADTQYF

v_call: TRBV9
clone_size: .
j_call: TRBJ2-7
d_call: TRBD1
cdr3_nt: TGTGCCAGCAGCGTATCTCCGACAGGGGGCGACGAGCAGTACTTC
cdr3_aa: CASSVSPTGGDEQYF

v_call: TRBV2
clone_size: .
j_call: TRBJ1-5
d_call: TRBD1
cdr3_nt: TGTGCCAGCACTTGGACAGGGGGCAATCAGCCCCAGCATTTT
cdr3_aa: CASTWTGGNQPQHF

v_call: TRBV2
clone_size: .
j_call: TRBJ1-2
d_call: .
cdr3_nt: TGTGCCAGCAGTGAGCCCACGCCCTATGGCTACACCTTC
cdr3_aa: CASSEPTPYGYTF

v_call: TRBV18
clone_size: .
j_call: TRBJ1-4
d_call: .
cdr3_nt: TGTGCCAGCTCACCGCAACGGATAGGAGAAAAACTGTTTTTT
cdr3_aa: CASSPQRIGEKLFF

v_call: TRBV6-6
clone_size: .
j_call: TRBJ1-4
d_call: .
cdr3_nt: TGTGCCAGCAGTTACTCGGTCGGGGCCTCTAATGAAAAACTGTTTTTT
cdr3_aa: CASSYSVGASNEKLFF

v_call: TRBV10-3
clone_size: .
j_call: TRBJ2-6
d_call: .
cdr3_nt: TGTGCCATCAGTTCCGCGGCGGGGGCCAACGTCCTGACTTTC
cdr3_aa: CAISSAAGANVLTF

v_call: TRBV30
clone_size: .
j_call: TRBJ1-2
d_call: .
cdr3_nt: TGTGCCTTCTTGGGGCAGGGGTTAAGGGGCTATGGCTACACCTTC
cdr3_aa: CAFLGQGLRGYGYTF

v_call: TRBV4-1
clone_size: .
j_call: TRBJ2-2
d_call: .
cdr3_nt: TGCGCCAGCAGCCCGGGTCTCGCGAACACCGGGGAGCTGTTTTTT
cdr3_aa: CASSPGLANTGELFF

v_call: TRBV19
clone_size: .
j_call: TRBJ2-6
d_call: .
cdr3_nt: TGTGCCAGTAGTAGGAACAGGGTCAACGTCCTGACTTTC
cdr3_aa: CASSRNRVNVLTF

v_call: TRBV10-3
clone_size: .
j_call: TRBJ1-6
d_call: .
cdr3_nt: TGTGCCACGACTGAGTTGAGTAATTCACCCCTCCACTTT
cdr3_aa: CATTELSNSPLHF

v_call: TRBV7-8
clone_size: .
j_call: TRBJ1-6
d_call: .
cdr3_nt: TGTGCCAGCAGCTTAGAGGGACATAATAATTCACCCCTCCACTTT
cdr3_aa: CASSLEGHNNSPLHF

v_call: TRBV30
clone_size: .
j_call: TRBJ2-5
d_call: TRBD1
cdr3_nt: TGTGCCTGGAGCCCGGGACAGCCCCGGGAGACCCAGTACTTC
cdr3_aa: CAWSPGQPRETQYF

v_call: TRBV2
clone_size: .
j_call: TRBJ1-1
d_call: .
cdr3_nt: TGTGCCAGCACCATATCCCGGGGTGAAGCTTTCTTT
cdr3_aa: CASTISRGEAFF

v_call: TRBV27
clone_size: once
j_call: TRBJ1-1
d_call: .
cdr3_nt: TGTGCCAGCAGTTTACGGACGCCGAACACTGAAGCTTTCTTT
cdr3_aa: CASSLRTPNTEAFF

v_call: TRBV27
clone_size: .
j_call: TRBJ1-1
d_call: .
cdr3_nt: TGTGCCAGCAGTTTCTCCACCCTGAACACTGAAGCTTTCTTT
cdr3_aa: CASSFSTLNTEAFF

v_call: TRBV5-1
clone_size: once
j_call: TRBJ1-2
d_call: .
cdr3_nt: TGCGCCAGCAGCGCGGACATTGGGGGAATCTATGGCTACACCTTC
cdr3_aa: CASSADIGGIYGYTF

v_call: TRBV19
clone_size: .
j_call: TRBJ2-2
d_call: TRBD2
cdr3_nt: TGTGCCAGTAGGGGAGGGTACAACACCGGGGAGCTGTTTTTT
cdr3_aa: CASRGGYNTGELFF

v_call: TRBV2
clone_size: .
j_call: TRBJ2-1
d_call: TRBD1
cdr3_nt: TGTGCCAGCAGTCAGCTGACAGGGGGCTCCTACAATGAGCAGTTCTTC
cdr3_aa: CASSQLTGGSYNEQFF

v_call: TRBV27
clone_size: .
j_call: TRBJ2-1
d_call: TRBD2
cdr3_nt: TGTGCCAGCAGCTCCGGACTAGCGGGGCATGAGCAGTTCTTC
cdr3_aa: CASSSGLAGHEQFF

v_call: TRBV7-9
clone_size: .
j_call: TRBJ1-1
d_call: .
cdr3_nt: TGTGCCAGCAGCCCTAGACCCTGGGGGCACACTGAAGCTTTCTTT
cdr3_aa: CASSPRPWGHTEAFF

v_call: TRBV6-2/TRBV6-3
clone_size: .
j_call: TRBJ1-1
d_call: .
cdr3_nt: TGTGCCAGCAGTTACTCCTCAGTACAGGGCACGGCTTTCTTT
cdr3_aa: CASSYSSVQGTAFF

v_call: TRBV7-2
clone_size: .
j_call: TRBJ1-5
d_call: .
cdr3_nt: TGTGCCAGCAGCTTCAGGGCCAATCAGCCCCAGCATTTT
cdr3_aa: CASSFRANQPQHF

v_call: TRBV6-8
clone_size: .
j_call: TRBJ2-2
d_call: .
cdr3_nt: TGTGCCAGCATTTTCGATTGGGGGGCCGGGGAGCTGTTTTTT
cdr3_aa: CASIFDWGAGELFF

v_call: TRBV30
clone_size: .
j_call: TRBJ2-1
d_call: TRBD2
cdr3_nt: TGTGCCTGGAGTGTATTAGCGGGGGGCAAAGAGCAGTTCTTC
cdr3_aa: CAWSVLAGGKEQFF